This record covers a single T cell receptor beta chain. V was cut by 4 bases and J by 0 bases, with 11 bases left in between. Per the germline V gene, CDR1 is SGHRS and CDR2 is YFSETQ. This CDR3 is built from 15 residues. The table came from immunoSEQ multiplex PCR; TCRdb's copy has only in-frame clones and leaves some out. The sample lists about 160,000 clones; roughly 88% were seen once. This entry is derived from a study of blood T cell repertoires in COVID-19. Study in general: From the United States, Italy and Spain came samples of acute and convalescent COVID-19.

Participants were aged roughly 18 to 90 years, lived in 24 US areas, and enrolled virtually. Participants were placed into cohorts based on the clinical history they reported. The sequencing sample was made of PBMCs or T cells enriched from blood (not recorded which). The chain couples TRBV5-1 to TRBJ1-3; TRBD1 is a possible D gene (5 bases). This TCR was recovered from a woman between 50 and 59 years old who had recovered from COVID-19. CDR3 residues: CASSQDKSSGNTIYF. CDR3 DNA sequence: TGCGCCAGCAGCCAGGACAAGAGCTCTGGAAACACCATATATTTT. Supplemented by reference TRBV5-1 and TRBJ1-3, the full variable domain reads KAGVTQTPRYLIKTRGQQVTLSCSPISGHRSVSWYQQTPGQGLQFLFEYFSETQRNKGNFPGRFSGRQFSNSRSEMNVSTLELGDSALYLCASSQDKSSGNTIYFGEGSWLTVV.